This T cell receptor (beta chain) was recovered during a study of blood T cell repertoires in COVID-19. Study information: The study drew acute and convalescent COVID-19 samples from the United States, Italy and Spain. Sample material is recorded as cDNA or gDNA derived from T cells, B-cell-depleted T cells, or PBMCs.

This CDR3 contains 11 residues. Germline values: CDR1 MDHEN, CDR2 SYDVKM. Trimming cost V 8 bases and J 12 bases; bases outside gene matches: 4. The authors' processing: Estimates of nucleated cell counts were drawn from the amplification of reference gene primers. Assay: immunoSEQ multiplex PCR; the TCRdb copy retains only in-frame clones and omits some. V, J and clone size are those of that table, while D and trimming were read from the DNA. The table has 72,000 or so clones, around 85% seen once; the top ten hold approximately 32%. The clonotype was recovered from a woman of 80 years or more with active or convalescent COVID-19. V usage is TRBV28 and J usage is TRBJ2-1, with 10 bases that match TRBD2. Sequencing was performed on peripheral blood. The chain's CDR3 is CASGERGGQFF. The CDR3 region has the DNA TGTGCCAGCGGGGAGCGGGGGGGGCAGTTCTTC.